The entry below describes one T cell receptor (beta chain). Its antigen has not been determined. Within one base of it there is no much larger clone, and no base qualities were kept. Whole blood was collected in K2EDTA tubes by collaborating institutions according to the institutions' own protocols. For TCRbeta analysis, collaborator samples were shipped as frozen whole blood, as isolated PBMCs, or as DNA extracted from either sample type. The immunoSEQ Assay, a bias-controlled multiplex PCR, was used to amplify TCRbeta CDR3 regions from genomic DNA. The study's own analysis went as follows. The number of nucleated cells in each sample was estimated by amplification of reference gene primers within the assay. To quantify the absolute abundance of each unique TCRbeta CDR3 rearrangement, sequence reads were collapsed and filtered. For each sample, productive Simpson clonality was calculated by taking the square root of Simpson's diversity index across productive rearrangements. TCRdb provides this immuneACCESS table in a form limited to in-frame rearrangements. Some clones are lacking; in checked studies, under half of them reflect an unresolved V gene, and why the rest are absent is not known. The DNA was the basis for D and trimming; V, J and clone size are from that table. This sample lists approximately 390,000 clones; roughly 90% were detected once. Approximately 6.2% of the sample is in the top ten clones.

Its CDR3 holds 12 amino acids, cysteine through phenylalanine. CDR3 DNA only is kept here, 36 bases in frame from base 1. The germline V gene gives CDR1 as KGHDR and CDR2 as SFDVKD. Deletion took 7 bases off V and 5 bases off J, with a span of 8 bases between the germline ends. This entry belongs to a study of blood T cell repertoires in COVID-19 (TCRdb year 2020). Describing the broader study: Samples covering the acute and convalescent phases of COVID-19 were provided by collaborators in the United States, Italy and Spain. The repertoires were released in a freely available public database intended as a resource for research on the immune response to SARS-CoV-2. Samples were obtained from the ongoing ImmuneRACE study (first 160 participants) and from 1,254 subjects provided by 6 global collaborators. Where available, HLA class I and class II types were obtained from metadata supplied by the sample provider rather than from assay-based typing. The material from the prospective study consisted of cDNA or gDNA derived from T cells, B-cell-depleted T cells, or PBMCs. The dataset comprised deeply sampled blood TCRbeta repertoires from subjects exposed to, actively infected with, or recovered from COVID-19. Nearly every sample came with metadata listing a de-identified subject ID, COVID-19 status, age in years and sex. Beyond this particular receptor, the publication reports: Clinical and demographic metadata were provided uncurated, with the amount varying by source and participant.

Sequencing was performed on peripheral blood. This receptor was obtained from a man between 18 and 29 years old with active or convalescent COVID-19. Recombination connected TRBV24-1 to TRBJ2-1; TRBD1 is a weak D gene call, 5 bases matching. The DNA is as follows: TGTGCCACCAGAGACAGTCACAATGAGCAGTTCTTC. Translation gives CATRDSHNEQFF.